The sequence of this T cell receptor beta chain was determined in a study of T cells in tumors after PD-1 blockade. The overall study: No patient had prior checkpoint blockade, systemic immunosuppression, or radiotherapy within 4 weeks. During anti-PD-1 treatment, some patients continued daily vismodegib 150 mg. On average, peripheral blood gave some 120,000 TCR templates and over 35,000 unique clonotypes.

The repertoire was sequenced with immunoSEQ multiplex PCR; TCRdb's copy has only in-frame clones and lacks some. Of about 63,000 clones in the sample, around 67% were seen once. This clone showed up just a few times. Its matching antigen is unknown. Findings of the study overall: About 45% of tumor TCR clonotypes were also found in blood.

Germline CDR1 and CDR2: SGHDT and YYEEEE. The trim removed 0 bases at V and 7 bases at J, leaving 7 bases unmatched. The CDR3 loop spans 16 amino acids. Here the sequenced sample was PBMCs, taken after anti-PD-1 treatment. The chain joins TRBV5-6 to TRBJ1-6; 7 bases are a match to TRBD1. This receptor was taken from a human donor with basal cell carcinoma. The CDR3 nucleotides are TGTGCCAGCAGCTTGGGAGGGGGCCCGAGGAATTCACCCCTCCACTTT. This codes for CASSLGGGPRNSPLHF. Together with reference TRBV5-6 and TRBJ1-6, the CDR3 gives the full variable domain: DAGVTQSPTHLIKTRGQQVTLRCSPKSGHDTVSWYQQALGQGPQFIFQYYEEEERQRGNFPDRFSGHQFPNYSSELNVNALLLGDSALYLCASSLGGGPRNSPLHFGNGTRLTVT.